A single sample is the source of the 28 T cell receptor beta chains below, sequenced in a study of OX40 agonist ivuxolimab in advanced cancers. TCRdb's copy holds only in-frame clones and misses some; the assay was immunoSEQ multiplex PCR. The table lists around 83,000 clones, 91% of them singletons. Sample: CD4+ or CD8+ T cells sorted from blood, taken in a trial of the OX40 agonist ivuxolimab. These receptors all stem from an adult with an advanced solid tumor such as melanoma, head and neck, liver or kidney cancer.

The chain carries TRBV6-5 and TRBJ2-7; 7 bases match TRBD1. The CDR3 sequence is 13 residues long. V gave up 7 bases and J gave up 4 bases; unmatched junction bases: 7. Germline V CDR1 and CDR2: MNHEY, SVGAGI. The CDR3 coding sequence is TGTGCCAGCACTAAATCGACAGGGTACGAGCAGTACTTC. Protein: CASTKSTGYEQYF.

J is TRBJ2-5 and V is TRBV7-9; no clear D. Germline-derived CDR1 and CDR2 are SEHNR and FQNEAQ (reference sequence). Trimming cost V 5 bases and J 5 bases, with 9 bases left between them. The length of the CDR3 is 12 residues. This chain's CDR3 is CASSPQSETQYF. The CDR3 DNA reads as TGTGCCAGCAGCCCTCAGAGTGAGACCCAGTACTTC. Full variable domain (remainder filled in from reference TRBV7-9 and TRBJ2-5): DTGVSQNPRHKITKRGQNVTFRCDPISEHNRLYWYRQTLGQGPEFLTYFQNEAQLEKSRLLSDRFSAERPKGSFSTLEIQRTEQGDSAMYLCASSPQSETQYFGPGTRLLVL.

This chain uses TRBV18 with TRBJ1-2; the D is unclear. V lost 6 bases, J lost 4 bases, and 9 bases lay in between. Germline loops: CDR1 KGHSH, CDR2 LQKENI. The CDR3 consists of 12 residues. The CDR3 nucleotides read TGTGCCAGCTCCCTCGACGGCTATGGCTACACCTTC. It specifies CASSLDGYGYTF.

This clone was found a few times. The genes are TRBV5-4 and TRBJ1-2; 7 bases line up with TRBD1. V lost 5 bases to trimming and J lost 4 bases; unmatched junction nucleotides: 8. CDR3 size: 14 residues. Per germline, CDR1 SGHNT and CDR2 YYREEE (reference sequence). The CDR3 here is CASSDRARGYGYTF. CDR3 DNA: TGTGCCAGCAGTGACAGGGCTCGGGGCTATGGCTACACCTTC.

The CDR3 region has the DNA TGTGCCAGCTCACCGCTAGGGACAGGCTCTGGAAACACCATATATTTT. It translates to CASSPLGTGSGNTIYF. This chain connects TRBV18 to TRBJ1-3; 8 bases match TRBD1. There are 16 residues in the CDR3. J was trimmed by 0 bases and V by 3 bases; bases with no gene match: 4. The germline V gene encodes CDR1 KGHSH and CDR2 LQKENI.

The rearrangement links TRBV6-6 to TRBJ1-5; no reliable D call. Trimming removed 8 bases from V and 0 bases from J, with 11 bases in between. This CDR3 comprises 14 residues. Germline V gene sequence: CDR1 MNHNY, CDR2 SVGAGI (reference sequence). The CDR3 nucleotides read TGTGCCAGCTTTTTAGAGAATAGCAATCAGCCCCAGCATTTT. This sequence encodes CASFLENSNQPQHF.

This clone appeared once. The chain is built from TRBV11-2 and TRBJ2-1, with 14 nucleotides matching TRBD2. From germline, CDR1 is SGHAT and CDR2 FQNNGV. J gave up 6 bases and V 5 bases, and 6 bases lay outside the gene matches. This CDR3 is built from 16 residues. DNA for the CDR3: TGTGCCAGCAGCCCCAGCGGACTAGCGGGGGGCAATGAGCAGTTCTTC. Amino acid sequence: CASSPSGLAGGNEQFF.

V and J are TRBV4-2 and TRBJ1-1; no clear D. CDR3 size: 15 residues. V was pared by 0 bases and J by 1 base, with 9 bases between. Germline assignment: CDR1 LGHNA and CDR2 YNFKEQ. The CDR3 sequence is CASSQETLQNTEAFF. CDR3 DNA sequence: TGTGCCAGCAGCCAAGAGACCCTTCAGAACACTGAAGCTTTCTTT.

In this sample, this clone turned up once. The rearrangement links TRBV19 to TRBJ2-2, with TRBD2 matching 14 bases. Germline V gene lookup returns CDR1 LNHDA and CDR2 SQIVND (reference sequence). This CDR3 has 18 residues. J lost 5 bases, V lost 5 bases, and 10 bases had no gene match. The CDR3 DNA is TGTGCCAGTAGTCCAGGACTAGCGGGAGGAAGAAGAACCGGGGAGCTGTTTTTT. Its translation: CASSPGLAGGRRTGELFF. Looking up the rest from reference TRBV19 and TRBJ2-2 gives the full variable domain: DGGITQSPKYLFRKEGQNVTLSCEQNLNHDAMYWYRQDPGQGLRLIYYSQIVNDFQKGDIAEGYSVSREKKESFPLTVTSAQKNPTAFYLCASSPGLAGGRRTGELFFGEGSRLTVL.

CDR3 DNA sequence: TGTGCCAGCAGCCAGGATGGGGGGGCGAAATTTAATGAAAAACTGTTTTTT. Its protein is CASSQDGGAKFNEKLFF. J is TRBJ1-4 and V is TRBV7-2, with D tentatively TRBD1 (6 bases). The CDR3 spans 17 residues. Per the germline V gene, CDR1 is SGHTA and CDR2 is FQGNSA. V lost 5 bases and J 4 bases, leaving 20 bases between the germline ends.

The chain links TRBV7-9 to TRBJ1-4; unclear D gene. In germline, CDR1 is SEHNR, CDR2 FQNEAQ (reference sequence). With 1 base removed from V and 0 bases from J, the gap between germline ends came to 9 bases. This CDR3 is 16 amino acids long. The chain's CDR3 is CASSLGMGATNEKLFF. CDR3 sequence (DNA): TGTGCCAGCAGCTTAGGGATGGGTGCAACTAATGAAAAACTGTTTTTT.

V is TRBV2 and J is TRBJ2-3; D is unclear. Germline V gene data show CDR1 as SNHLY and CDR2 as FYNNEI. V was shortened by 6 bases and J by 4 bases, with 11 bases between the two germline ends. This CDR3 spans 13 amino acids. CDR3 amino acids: CASRGGVADTQYF. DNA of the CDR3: TGTGCCAGCAGGGGCGGAGTAGCAGATACGCAGTATTTT.

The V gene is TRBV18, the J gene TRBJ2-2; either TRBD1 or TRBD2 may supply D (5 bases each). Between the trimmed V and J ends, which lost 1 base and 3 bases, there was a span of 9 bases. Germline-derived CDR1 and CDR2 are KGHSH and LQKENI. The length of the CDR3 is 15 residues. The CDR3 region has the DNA TGTGCCAGCTCACCACAGGGACGGGACACCGGGGAGCTGTTTTTT. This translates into CASSPQGRDTGELFF.

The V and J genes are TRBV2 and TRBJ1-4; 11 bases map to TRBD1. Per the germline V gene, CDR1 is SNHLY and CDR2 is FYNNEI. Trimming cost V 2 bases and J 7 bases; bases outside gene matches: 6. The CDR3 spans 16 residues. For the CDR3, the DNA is TGTGCCAGCAGTGAACTGGGACAGGGGGGCGGTGAAAAACTGTTTTTT. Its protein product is CASSELGQGGGEKLFF.

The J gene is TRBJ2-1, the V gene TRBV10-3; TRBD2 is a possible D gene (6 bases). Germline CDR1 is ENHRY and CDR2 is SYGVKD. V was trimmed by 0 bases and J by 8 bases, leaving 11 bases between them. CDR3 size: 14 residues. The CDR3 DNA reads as TGTGCCATCAGTGAGTCGACTAGTTCCTATGAGCAGTTCTTC. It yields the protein CAISESTSSYEQFF.

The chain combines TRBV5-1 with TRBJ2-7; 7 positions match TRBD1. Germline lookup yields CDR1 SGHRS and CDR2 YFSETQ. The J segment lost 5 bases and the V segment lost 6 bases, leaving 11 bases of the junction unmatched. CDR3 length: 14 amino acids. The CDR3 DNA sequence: TGCGCCAGCACCCGGCGACAGGGTACAGACGAGCAGTACTTC. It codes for CASTRRQGTDEQYF.

The CDR3 protein is CASRWTGSYNEQFF. DNA for the CDR3: TGTGCCAGCAGGTGGACAGGCTCCTACAATGAGCAGTTCTTC. The genes are TRBV27 and TRBJ2-1, with TRBD1 matching over 7 bases. In germline, CDR1 is MNHEY, CDR2 SMNVEV (reference sequence). V shed 6 bases and J 0 bases; nucleotides not matched to a gene: 2. CDR3 length equals 14 residues.

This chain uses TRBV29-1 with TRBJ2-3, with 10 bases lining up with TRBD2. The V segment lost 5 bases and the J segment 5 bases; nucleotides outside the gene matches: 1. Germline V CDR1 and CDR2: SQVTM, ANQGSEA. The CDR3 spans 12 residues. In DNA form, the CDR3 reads TGCAGCGTTTCTAGCGGGGGAGATACGCAGTATTTT. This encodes CSVSSGGDTQYF.

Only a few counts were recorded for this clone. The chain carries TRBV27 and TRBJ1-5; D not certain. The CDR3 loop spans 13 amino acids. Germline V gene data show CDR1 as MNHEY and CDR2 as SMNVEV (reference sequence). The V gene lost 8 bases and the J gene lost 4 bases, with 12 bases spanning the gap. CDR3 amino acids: CASGRAENQPQHF. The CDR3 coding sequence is TGTGCCAGCGGGAGGGCGGAGAATCAGCCCCAGCATTTT.

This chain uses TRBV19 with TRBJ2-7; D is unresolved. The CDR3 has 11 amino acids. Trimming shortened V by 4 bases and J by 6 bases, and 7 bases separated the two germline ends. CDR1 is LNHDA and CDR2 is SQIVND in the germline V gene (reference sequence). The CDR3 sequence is CASSTPGEQYF. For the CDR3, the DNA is TGTGCCAGTAGTACCCCAGGCGAGCAGTACTTC.

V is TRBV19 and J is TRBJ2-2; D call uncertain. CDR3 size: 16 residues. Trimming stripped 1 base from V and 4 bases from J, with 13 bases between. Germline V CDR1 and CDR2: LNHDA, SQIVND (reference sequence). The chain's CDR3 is CASSIGKQTRTGELFF. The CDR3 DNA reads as TGTGCCAGTAGTATAGGAAAGCAGACACGCACCGGGGAGCTGTTTTTT.

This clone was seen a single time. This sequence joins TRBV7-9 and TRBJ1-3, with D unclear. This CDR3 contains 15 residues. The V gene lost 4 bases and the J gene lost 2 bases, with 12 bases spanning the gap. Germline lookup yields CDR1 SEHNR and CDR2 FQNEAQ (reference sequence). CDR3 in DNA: TGTGCCAGCAGCTCCCTCTGGGCTGCTGGAAACACCATATATTTT. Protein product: CASSSLWAAGNTIYF.

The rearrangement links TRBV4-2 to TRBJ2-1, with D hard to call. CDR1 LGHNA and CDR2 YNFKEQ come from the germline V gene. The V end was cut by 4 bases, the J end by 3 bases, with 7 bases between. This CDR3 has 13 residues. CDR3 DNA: TGTGCCAGCAGCCTTCTTGTCTACAATGAGCAGTTCTTC. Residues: CASSLLVYNEQFF.

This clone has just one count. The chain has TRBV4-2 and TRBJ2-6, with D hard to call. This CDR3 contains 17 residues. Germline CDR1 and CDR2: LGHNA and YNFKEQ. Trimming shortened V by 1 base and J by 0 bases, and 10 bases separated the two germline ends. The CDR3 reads CASSQASAISGANVLTF. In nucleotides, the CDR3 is TGTGCCAGCAGCCAAGCTTCAGCTATCTCTGGGGCCAACGTCCTGACTTTC.

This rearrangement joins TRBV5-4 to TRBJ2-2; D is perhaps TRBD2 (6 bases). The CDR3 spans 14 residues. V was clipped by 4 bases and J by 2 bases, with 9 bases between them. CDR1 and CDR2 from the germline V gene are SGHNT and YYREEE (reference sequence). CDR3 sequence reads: CASSGTLNTGELFF. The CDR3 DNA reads TGTGCCAGCAGCGGGACTCTAAACACCGGGGAGCTGTTTTTT.

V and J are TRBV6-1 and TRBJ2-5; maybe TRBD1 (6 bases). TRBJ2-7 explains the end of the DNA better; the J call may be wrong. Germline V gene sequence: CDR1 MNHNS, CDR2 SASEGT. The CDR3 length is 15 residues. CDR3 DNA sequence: TGTGCCAGCGAGGGGGAACAGGGCCACAAAAACGAGCAGTACTTC. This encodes CASEGEQGHKNEQYF.

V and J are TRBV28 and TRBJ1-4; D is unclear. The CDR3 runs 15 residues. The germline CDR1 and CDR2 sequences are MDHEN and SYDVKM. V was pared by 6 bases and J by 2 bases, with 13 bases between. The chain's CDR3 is CASSSFGGTNEKLFF. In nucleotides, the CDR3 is TGTGCCAGCAGCTCATTCGGAGGCACTAATGAAAAACTGTTTTTT.

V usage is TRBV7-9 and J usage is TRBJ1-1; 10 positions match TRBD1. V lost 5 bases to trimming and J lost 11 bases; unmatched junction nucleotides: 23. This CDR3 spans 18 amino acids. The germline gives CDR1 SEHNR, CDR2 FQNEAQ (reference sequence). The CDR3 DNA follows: TGTGCCAGCAGCACCCCGGACAGGGGGAAACCCTTAGGATGGCGGGCTTTCTTT. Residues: CASSTPDRGKPLGWRAFF.